The next 18 T cell receptor beta chains were all read from a single sample in a study of blood T cell repertoires in COVID-19. Repertoires were generated with immunoSEQ multiplex PCR, while TCRdb's copy carries only in-frame clones and drops some. The profile shows approximately 210,000 clones, 81% of them singletons. The sequencing sample was made of PBMCs or T cells enriched from blood (not recorded which). The receptors originated from a woman aged 45-59 years with acute COVID-19.

The rearrangement links TRBV11-2 to TRBJ2-3; possibly TRBD2 for D (7 bases). The CDR3 sequence is 15 residues long. The V gene's germline CDR1 is SGHAT and CDR2 FQNNGV. The ends were cut back, 3 bases at V and 2 bases at J, with 12 bases in the middle. The CDR3 nucleotides read TGTGCCAGCAGCTTCGGGGGGCCGTACACAGATACGCAGTATTTT. It encodes CASSFGGPYTDTQYF.

This clone was seen once. This sequence joins TRBV18 and TRBJ2-7, with 11 bases matching TRBD2. Losses at the gene ends were 8 bases for V and 3 bases for J; bases not matched to a gene: 6. This CDR3 has 14 amino acids. From germline, CDR1 is KGHSH and CDR2 LQKENI. The DNA of the CDR3 is TGTGCCAGCACCGAGACTAGCGGGATCTACGAGCAGTACTTC. Its protein product is CASTETSGIYEQYF.

The CDR3 region is CASSRPEQPQHF. Here the CDR3 DNA reads TGTGCCAGCAGCCGCCCGGAGCAGCCCCAGCATTTT. The chain links TRBV6-2 or TRBV6-3 to TRBJ1-5, with D uncertain. The V gene's germline CDR1 is MNHEY and CDR2 SVGEGT. CDR3 length: 12 residues. V gave up 6 bases and J gave up 7 bases, with 10 bases separating them.

This clone was recorded only once. The V call is TRBV30, the J call TRBJ1-1, with TRBD1 identical over 8 bases. With 6 bases clipped from V and 1 base from J, the junction kept 4 bases outside the gene matches. This CDR3 is 13 amino acids long. Germline V CDR1 and CDR2: GTSNPN, SVGIG (reference sequence). This chain's CDR3 is CACKTGGNTEAFF. CDR3 nucleotides: TGTGCCTGCAAAACAGGGGGGAACACTGAAGCTTTCTTT. Based on the CDR3 plus reference TRBV30 and TRBJ1-1, the full variable domain is SQTIHQWPATLVQPVGSPLSLECTVEGTSNPNLYWYRQAAGRGLQLLFYSVGIGQISSEVPQNLSASRPQDRQFILSSKKLLLSDSGFYLCACKTGGNTEAFFGQGTRLTVV.

The chain is built from TRBV4-2 and TRBJ2-5; TRBD2 agrees at 7 bases. Trimming removed 4 bases from V and 5 bases from J; junction bases left unmatched: 10. The CDR3 totals 15 residues. Germline V gene lookup returns CDR1 LGHNA and CDR2 YNFKEQ. The CDR3 sequence: CASSPYAGVGETQYF. CDR3 DNA sequence: TGTGCCAGCAGCCCCTACGCGGGAGTCGGCGAGACCCAGTACTTC.

This chain uses TRBV12-3 or TRBV12-4 with TRBJ2-1, with a weak D call TRBD1 (6 bases). CDR3 size: 11 residues. Trimming removed 3 bases from V and 10 bases from J, with 7 bases in between. The CDR3 DNA reads TGTGCCAGCAGTTTGGGGACAGAGCAGTTCTTC. Amino acids: CASSLGTEQFF.

The J gene is TRBJ1-6, the V gene TRBV27; possibly TRBD1 for D (5 bases). V gave up 3 bases and J gave up 0 bases, with 15 bases separating them. The germline CDR1 and CDR2 sequences are MNHEY and SMNVEV (reference sequence). The CDR3 runs 18 residues. CDR3 in amino acids: CASSFTGPTSSYNSPLHF. The CDR3, as DNA: TGTGCCAGCAGTTTTACAGGACCCACGAGCTCCTATAATTCACCCCTCCACTTT.

Only one count was recorded for this clone. The V call is TRBV5-1, the J call TRBJ2-1; D may be TRBD2 (6 bases). V gave up 4 bases and J gave up 4 bases, with 15 bases separating them. Germline V lookup: CDR1 SGHRS, CDR2 YFSETQ. This CDR3 is built from 15 residues. In DNA, the CDR3 is TGCGCCAGCAGCAACGGAGGGGCCGGGTACAATGAGCAGTTCTTC. Translated, it gives CASSNGGAGYNEQFF. Full variable domain (remainder filled in from reference TRBV5-1 and TRBJ2-1): KAGVTQTPRYLIKTRGQQVTLSCSPISGHRSVSWYQQTPGQGLQFLFEYFSETQRNKGNFPGRFSGRQFSNSRSEMNVSTLELGDSALYLCASSNGGAGYNEQFFGPGTRLTVL.

The V call is TRBV4-3, the J call TRBJ2-7; D is perhaps TRBD1 (6 bases). In germline, CDR1 is LGHNA, CDR2 YSLEER. The length of the CDR3 is 17 residues. With 0 bases removed from V and 2 bases from J, the gap between germline ends came to 17 bases. Written as DNA, the CDR3 is TGCGCCAGCAGCCAAGATCACTGGGGACAAGGTACCTACGAGCAGTACTTC. Translating it yields CASSQDHWGQGTYEQYF.

J is TRBJ2-2 and V is TRBV7-3; the D gene is possibly TRBD1 (6 bases). From germline, CDR1 is SGHTA and CDR2 FQGTGA. Trimming pared 6 bases from V and 2 bases from J, leaving 13 bases between. The CDR3 extends over 15 amino acids. The CDR3 DNA sequence: TGTGCCAGCAGACCACAGGGTACCAACACCGGGGAGCTGTTTTTT. As protein: CASRPQGTNTGELFF.

This clone was picked up one time. V and J are TRBV7-9 and TRBJ1-2, with TRBD1 as a possible D gene (6 bases). V was shortened by 6 bases and J by 6 bases, with 17 bases between the two germline ends. Germline V gives CDR1 SEHNR, CDR2 FQNEAQ (reference sequence). The CDR3 runs 14 residues. This chain's CDR3 is CASRLTGWADGYTF. The CDR3 DNA reads as TGTGCCAGCAGACTTACAGGGTGGGCAGATGGCTACACCTTC.

Of note for this clone: The junction differs from germline at one of its ends, possibly a read error. The chain uses TRBV7-7 and TRBJ2-5; D is unresolved. CDR1 is SSHAT and CDR2 is FNYEAQ in the germline V gene (reference sequence). This CDR3 is built from 13 residues. As DNA, the CDR3 is TGTGCTAGCAGCTTATCTAGTCGGGAGACCCAGTACTTC. It specifies CASSLSSRETQYF.

The rearrangement uses TRBV29-1 and TRBJ2-5; 8 positions match TRBD1. Unmatched junction bases numbered 13, after V lost 6 bases and J lost 4 bases. Germline V gene lookup returns CDR1 SQVTM and CDR2 ANQGSEA. The CDR3 is 15 amino acids. The CDR3 spells CSVTRQGASRETQYF. The CDR3 bases are TGCAGCGTCACCCGGCAGGGGGCGTCCCGAGAGACCCAGTACTTC. Full variable domain (remainder filled in from reference TRBV29-1 and TRBJ2-5): SAVISQKPSRDICQRGTSLTIQCQVDSQVTMMFWYRQQPGQSLTLIATANQGSEATYESGFVIDKFPISRPNLTFSTLTVSNMSPEDSSIYLCSVTRQGASRETQYFGPGTRLLVL.

The rearrangement joins TRBV29-1 to TRBJ1-3; no reliable D call. The germline CDR1 and CDR2 sequences are SQVTM and ANQGSEA. With 5 bases removed from V and 0 bases from J, the gap between germline ends came to 14 bases. The CDR3 consists of 15 residues. The CDR3 DNA reads TGCAGCGTTCGGGAGGGTTGGGACTCTGGAAACACCATATATTTT. This gives the protein CSVREGWDSGNTIYF.

The rearrangement joins TRBV6-6 to TRBJ1-4; no clear D. This CDR3 comprises 15 residues. The V gene's germline CDR1 is MNHNY and CDR2 SVGAGI (reference sequence). Trimming took 6 bases from V and 0 from J, leaving 11 bases between them. The CDR3 region is CASSSGRTTNEKLFF. DNA of the CDR3: TGTGCCAGCAGCAGCGGGAGAACAACTAATGAAAAACTGTTTTTT.

V usage is TRBV28 and J usage is TRBJ1-4; maybe TRBD1 (5 bases). Trimming removed 6 bases from V and 8 bases from J, with 16 bases in between. The CDR3 length is 14 residues. Germline loops: CDR1 MDHEN, CDR2 SYDVKM. The CDR3 loop reads CASSPQGPLEKLFF. In nucleotides, the CDR3 is TGTGCCAGCAGCCCTCAGGGCCCCCTCGAAAAACTGTTTTTT.

Comments on this clone: Other DNA sequences within the sample encode an identical CDR3. V gene TRBV2 combines with J gene TRBJ2-7; 9 nucleotides align to TRBD1. V gave up 6 bases and J gave up 6 bases; unmatched junction bases: 3. CDR3 size: 12 residues. Germline loops: CDR1 SNHLY, CDR2 FYNNEI. The CDR3 is CASRQGAGEQYF. CDR3 sequence (DNA): TGTGCCAGCAGACAGGGGGCGGGCGAGCAGTACTTC.

This clone is a singleton in its sample. The chain recombines TRBV2 with TRBJ1-1; D might be TRBD1 (6 bases). Germline V lookup: CDR1 SNHLY, CDR2 FYNNEI. The CDR3 extends over 15 amino acids. Trimming removed 9 bases at V and 3 bases at J, with 20 bases between. For the CDR3, the DNA is TGTGCCAGTCAACTAGGGGGATCCGGGGACACTGAAGCTTTCTTT. It is translated as CASQLGGSGDTEAFF.